Listed below are T cell receptor beta chains from one sample, sequenced in a study of blood T cell repertoires in COVID-19. Produced via immunoSEQ multiplex PCR; TCRdb's table is partial and in-frame only. The table has some 87,000 clones, 81% seen once. Sequenced input: peripheral blood. These receptors were collected from a human donor in a cohort sampled during active COVID-19. Each CDR3 is given with its conserved first and last residue.

v_call	cdr3_aa
TRBV7-2	CASSALSGQGGTEAFF
TRBV10-1	CASSRAAGEQYF
TRBV5-1	CASASGGNEQYF
TRBV5-1	CASSSRSRDNEQFF
TRBV6-2/TRBV6-3	CASSDWTGVGYEQYF
TRBV18	CASSPLNEQFF
TRBV2	CASSGDRGPPNGYTF
TRBV5-1	CASTRGGSTDTQYF
TRBV27	CASSPNRARDRAGGTEAFF
TRBV5-1	CASSLFRQGTDTQYF
TRBV29-1	CSVVQGPNEKLFF
TRBV28	CASNQGWDEQYF
TRBV30	CAWSGIGAYEQYF
TRBV28	CASSLPGGAGIYGYTF
TRBV7-3	CASSPGFQAGELFF
TRBV7-3	CASSSGGEAFF
TRBV3-1/TRBV3-2	CASSLRVGVETQYF
TRBV5-1	CASSLVPGTSGIDTQYF
TRBV7-2	CASSLGQNNEQFF
TRBV5-1	CASSTGRSSGNTIYF
TRBV11-2	CASSSRTGDPSALHF
TRBV2	CASRGTKYQETQYF
TRBV5-1	CASRGGYNEQFF
TRBV6-6	CASSLRARRTPNTGELFF
TRBV7-9	CASSLGSGQETQYF
TRBV10-2	CASSESQGEDQPQHF
TRBV4-1	CASSSPGTGLTPLHF
TRBV11-1	CASSQGRRQYF
TRBV27	CASSSATSGGVRVF
TRBV9	CASSPGILPQETQYF
TRBV10-3	CATGKDWGSEAFF
TRBV4-1	CASSQDVRRVGETQYF
TRBV3-1/TRBV3-2	CASSQVIEKLFF
TRBV6-1	CASSEGRHNSPLHF
TRBV5-5	CASSLEGTMGGEQYF
TRBV28	CASSSDRGYGYTF
TRBV18	CASSPLRGFSGNTIYF
TRBV5-1	CASSLIGGSYEQYF
TRBV11-2	CASRRVQYNEQFF
TRBV15	CATSGRQLVGYTF
TRBV7-2	CASSLVAVNQPQHF
TRBV14	CASSQDGPGRTGELFF
TRBV5-1	CASSAMTGDYGYTF
TRBV5-1	CASSWDNGEKLFF
TRBV6-2/TRBV6-3	CASSWSGTQYF
TRBV9	CASSPQTGTNTGELFF
TRBV7-8	CAGANRGHTEAFF
TRBV27	CASSKPTSSGAGELFF
TRBV7-3	CASSLISGGTQETQYF